The clone carrying this T cell receptor (beta chain) was recorded once. No antigen is known for it. Assay used: immunoSEQ multiplex PCR; TCRdb lists only in-frame clones, some missing. The table records 25,000 to 35,000 clones, more than 70% of them present only once. V was clipped by 0 bases and J by 7 bases, with 5 bases between them. Germline CDR1 SGDLS, CDR2 YYNGEE. The CDR3 runs 13 residues. The data were obtained in a study of vaccination effects on CD4 cells after COVID-19. Study results and limitations: Clones that were induced by infection or by vaccine showed marked contraction late after vaccination.

Prior to sequencing, the ViraFEST assay stimulated PBMC with viral peptide pools, which expanded the antigen-specific CD4+ T cells. Isolation of CD4+ T cells took place after approximately 10 days of culture. None of the vaccinated had previously contracted SARS-CoV-2, and their nucleocapsid antibodies tested negative. Cultivation was performed at a few million PBMC per well with around 9.3 IU/ml IL-2 and around 10 ug/ml peptides added. The rearrangement links TRBV9 to TRBJ1-6; D gene unclear. The material was CD4+ T cells from PBMCs cultured with SARS-CoV-2 spike peptides, obtained before COVID-19 vaccination. The sequence was collected from a human donor who received a COVID-19 vaccine. The DNA of the CDR3 is TGTGCCAGCAGCGTAGGTTCAAATTCACCCCTCCACTTT. Its protein product is CASSVGSNSPLHF. The variable domain in full, completed from reference TRBV9 and TRBJ1-6, reads DSGVTQTPKHLITATGQRVTLRCSPRSGDLSVYWYQQSLDQGLQFLIQYYNGEERAKGNILERFSAQQFPDLHSELNLSSLELGDSALYFCASSVGSNSPLHFGNGTRLTVT.